Sequencing of this T cell receptor beta chain was carried out in a study of Ad26.COV2.S vaccination and SARS-CoV-2 variants. For the study at large: The vaccine Ad26.COV2.S was put into the muscle once, or twice with 56 days between. Points from the study as a whole: Quantification of TCR breadth and depth may have yielded underestimates of total T cell responses.

With respect to this clone: Its cognate antigen is unknown.

The repertoire was sequenced with immunoSEQ multiplex PCR; TCRdb's copy has only in-frame clones and lacks some. The sample yields about 680,000 clones, 89% seen once. Treatment defined: roughly 19 received Ad26.COV2.S at low or high dose, single or two shots; a few received placebo; per-sample allocation not given. The samples date from day 63 after the first vaccine or placebo injection. The CDR3 contains 12 residues. CDR1 and CDR2 from the germline V gene are MNHEY and SVGAGI. Trimming shortened V by 6 bases and J by 4 bases, and 9 bases separated the two germline ends. The chain combines TRBV6-5 with TRBJ1-2; unclear D gene. The clonotype comes from a person between 18 and 60 years old who received the Ad26.COV2.S COVID-19 vaccine or a placebo. This material consisted of peripheral blood, taken in a trial of Ad26.COV2.S vaccine versus placebo. CDR3 loop: CASRVGTYGYTF. The CDR3 bases are TGTGCCAGCAGAGTTGGAACCTATGGCTACACCTTC.